This T cell receptor beta chain is from a study of T cell changes during pregnancy in multiple sclerosis. Generated by immunoSEQ multiplex PCR, the TCRdb table keeps only in-frame clones and is missing some. The sample contains about 68,000 clones, approximately 90% of which appear only once. The V end lost 5 bases, the J end lost 5 bases, and 6 bases lay between the germline ends. This CDR3 comprises 11 residues. Germline V CDR1 and CDR2: SGHTA, FQGNSA. This clone was found once. The chain carries TRBV7-2 and TRBJ1-1, with D uncertain. The sample was peripheral blood, taken in the second trimester of pregnancy. The sequence was obtained from a female donor in good health, enrolled as a control in a pregnancy study. The CDR3: CASSPGTEAFF. The CDR3, as DNA: TGTGCCAGCAGCCCGGGGACTGAAGCTTTCTTT.